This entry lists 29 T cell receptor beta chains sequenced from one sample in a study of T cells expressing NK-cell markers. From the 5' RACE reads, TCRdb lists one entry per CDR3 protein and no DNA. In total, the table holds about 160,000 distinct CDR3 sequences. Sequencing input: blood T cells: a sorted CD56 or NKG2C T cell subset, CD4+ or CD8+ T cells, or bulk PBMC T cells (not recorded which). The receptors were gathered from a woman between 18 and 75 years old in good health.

The CDR3 spells CASSLEVETGELFF. The J gene is TRBJ2-2, the V gene TRBV5-1. Germline assignment: CDR1 SGHRS and CDR2 YFSETQ. The CDR3 has 14 residues.

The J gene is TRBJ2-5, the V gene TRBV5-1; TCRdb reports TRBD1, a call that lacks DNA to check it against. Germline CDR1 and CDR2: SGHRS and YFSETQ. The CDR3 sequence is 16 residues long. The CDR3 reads CASSSVGSGGTETQYF.

CDR3 residues: CASSVADQETQYF. This chain links TRBV9 with TRBJ2-5. This CDR3 has 13 amino acids. From germline, CDR1 is SGDLS and CDR2 YYNGEE.

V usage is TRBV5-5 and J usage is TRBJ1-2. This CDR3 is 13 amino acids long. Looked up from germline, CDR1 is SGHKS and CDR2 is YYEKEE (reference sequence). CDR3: CASSPQEVNGYTF.

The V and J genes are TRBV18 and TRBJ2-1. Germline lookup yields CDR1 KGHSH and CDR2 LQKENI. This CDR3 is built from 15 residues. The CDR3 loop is CASSPRNNDYNEQFF. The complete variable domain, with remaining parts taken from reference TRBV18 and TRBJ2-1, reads NAGVMQNPRHLVRRRGQEARLRCSPMKGHSHVYWYRQLPEEGLKFMVYLQKENIIDESGMPKERFSAEFPKEGPSILRIQQVVRGDSAAYFCASSPRNNDYNEQFFGPGTRLTVL.

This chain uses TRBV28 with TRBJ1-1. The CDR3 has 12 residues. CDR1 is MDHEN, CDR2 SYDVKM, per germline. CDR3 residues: CASSFRNFEAFF.

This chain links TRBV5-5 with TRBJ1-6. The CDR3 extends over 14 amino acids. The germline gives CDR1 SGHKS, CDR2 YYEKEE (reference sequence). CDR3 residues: CASSRTLMDSPLHF.

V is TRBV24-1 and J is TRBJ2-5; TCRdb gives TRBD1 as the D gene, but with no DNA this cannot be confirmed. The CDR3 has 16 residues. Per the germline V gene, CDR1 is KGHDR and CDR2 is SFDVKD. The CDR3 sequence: CATSDPRSRGQETQYF.

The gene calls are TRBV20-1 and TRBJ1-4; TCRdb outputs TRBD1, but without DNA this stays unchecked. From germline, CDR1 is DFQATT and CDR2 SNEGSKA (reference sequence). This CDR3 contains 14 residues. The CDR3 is CSASRGSPGEKLFF.

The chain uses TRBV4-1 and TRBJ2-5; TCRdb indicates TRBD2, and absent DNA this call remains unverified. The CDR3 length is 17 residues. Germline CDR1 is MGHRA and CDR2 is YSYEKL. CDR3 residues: CASSQDRSGSFQETQYF.

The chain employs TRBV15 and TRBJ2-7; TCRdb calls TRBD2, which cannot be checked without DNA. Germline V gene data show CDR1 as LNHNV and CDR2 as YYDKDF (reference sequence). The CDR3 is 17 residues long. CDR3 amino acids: CATSSRETSGPQNEQYF.

The CDR3 loop is CASTEAGGRTEAFF. V gene TRBV7-2 combines with J gene TRBJ1-1. This CDR3 is built from 14 residues. CDR1 SGHTA and CDR2 FQGNSA come from the germline V gene.

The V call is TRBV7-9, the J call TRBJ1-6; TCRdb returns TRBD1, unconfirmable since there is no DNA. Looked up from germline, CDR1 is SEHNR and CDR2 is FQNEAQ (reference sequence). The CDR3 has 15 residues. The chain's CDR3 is CASTSPGAYNSPLHF. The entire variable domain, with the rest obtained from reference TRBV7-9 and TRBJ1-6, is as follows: DTGVSQNPRHKITKRGQNVTFRCDPISEHNRLYWYRQTLGQGPEFLTYFQNEAQLEKSRLLSDRFSAERPKGSFSTLEIQRTEQGDSAMYLCASTSPGAYNSPLHFGNGTRLTVT.

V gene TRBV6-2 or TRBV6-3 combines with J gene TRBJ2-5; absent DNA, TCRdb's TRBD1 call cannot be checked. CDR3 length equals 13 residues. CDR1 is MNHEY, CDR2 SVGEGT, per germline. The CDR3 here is CASTRQGGETQYF.

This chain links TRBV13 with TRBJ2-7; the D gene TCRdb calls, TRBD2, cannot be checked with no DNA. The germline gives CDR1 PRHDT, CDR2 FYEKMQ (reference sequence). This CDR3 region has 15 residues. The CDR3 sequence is CASSWGTSGIYEQYF.

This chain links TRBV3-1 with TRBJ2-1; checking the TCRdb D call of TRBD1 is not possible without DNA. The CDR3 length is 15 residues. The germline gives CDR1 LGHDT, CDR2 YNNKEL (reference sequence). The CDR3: CASSREGLSYNEQFF.

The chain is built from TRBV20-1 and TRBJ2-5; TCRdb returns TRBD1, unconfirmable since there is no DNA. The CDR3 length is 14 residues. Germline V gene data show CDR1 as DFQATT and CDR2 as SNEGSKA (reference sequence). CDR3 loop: CSAQDRGGSETQYF.

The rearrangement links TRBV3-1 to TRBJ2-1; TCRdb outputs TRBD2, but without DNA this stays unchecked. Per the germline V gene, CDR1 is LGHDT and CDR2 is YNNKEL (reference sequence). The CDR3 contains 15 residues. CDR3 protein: CASSQVSGSLGEQFF.

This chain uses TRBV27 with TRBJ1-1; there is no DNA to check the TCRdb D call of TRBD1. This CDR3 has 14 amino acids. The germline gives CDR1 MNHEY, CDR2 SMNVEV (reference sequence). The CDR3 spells CASSLSIDRSEAFF.

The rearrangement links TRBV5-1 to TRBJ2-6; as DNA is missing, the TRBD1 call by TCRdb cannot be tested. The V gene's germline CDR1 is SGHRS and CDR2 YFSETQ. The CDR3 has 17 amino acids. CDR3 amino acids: CASSSGQGTTGANVLTF.

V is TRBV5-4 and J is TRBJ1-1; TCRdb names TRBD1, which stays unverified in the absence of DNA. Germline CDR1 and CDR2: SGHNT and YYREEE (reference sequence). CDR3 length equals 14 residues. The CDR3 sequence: CASNPTGSTAEAFF.

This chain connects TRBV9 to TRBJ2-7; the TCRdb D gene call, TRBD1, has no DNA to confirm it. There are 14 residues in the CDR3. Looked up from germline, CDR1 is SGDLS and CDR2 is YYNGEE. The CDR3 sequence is CASSVRDGSYEQYF.

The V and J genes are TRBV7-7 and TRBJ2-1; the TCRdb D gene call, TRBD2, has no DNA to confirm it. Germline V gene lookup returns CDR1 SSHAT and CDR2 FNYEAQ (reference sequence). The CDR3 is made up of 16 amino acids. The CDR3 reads CASSGGLAGGGNEQFF.

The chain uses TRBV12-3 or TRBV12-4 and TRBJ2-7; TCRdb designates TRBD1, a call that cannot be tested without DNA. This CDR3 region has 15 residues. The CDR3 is CASSDRGTGSYEQYF.

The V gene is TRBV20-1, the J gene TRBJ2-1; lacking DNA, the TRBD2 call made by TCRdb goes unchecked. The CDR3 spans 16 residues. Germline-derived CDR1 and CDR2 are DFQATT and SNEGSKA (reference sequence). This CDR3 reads CSATDSGRTLIIEQFF.

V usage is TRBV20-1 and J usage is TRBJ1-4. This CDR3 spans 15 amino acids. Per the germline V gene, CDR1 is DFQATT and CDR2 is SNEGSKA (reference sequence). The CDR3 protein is CSARDPGAGHEKLFF.

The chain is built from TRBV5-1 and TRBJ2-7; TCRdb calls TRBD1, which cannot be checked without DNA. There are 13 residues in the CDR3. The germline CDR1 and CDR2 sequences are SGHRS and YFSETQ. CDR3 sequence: CASSLVPGAEQYF. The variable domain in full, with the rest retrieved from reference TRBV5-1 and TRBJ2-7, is KAGVTQTPRYLIKTRGQQVTLSCSPISGHRSVSWYQQTPGQGLQFLFEYFSETQRNKGNFPGRFSGRQFSNSRSEMNVSTLELGDSALYLCASSLVPGAEQYFGPGTRLTVT.

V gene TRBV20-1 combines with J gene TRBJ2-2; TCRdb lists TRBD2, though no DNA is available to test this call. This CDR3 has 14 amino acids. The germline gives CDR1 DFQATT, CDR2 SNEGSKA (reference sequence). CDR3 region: CSAASATNTGELFF.

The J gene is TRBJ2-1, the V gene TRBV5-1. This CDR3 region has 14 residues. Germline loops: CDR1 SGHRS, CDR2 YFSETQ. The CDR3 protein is CASSLDAAYNEQFF.